Listed below are T cell receptor beta chains from one sample, sequenced in a study of cytotoxic CD8 clonotypes in ibrutinib-treated CLL. The data were produced by immunoSEQ multiplex PCR, yet TCRdb's version contains in-frame clones alone and is incomplete. The sample contains 150,000 to 200,000 clones, roughly 88% of which appear only once. The sequences come from PBMCs, collected at disease progression, from a patient treated with ibrutinib. All receptors derive from a human donor with chronic lymphocytic leukemia. Both conserved end residues are part of each CDR3. Fields, in order: clone size, V gene, D gene, J gene, CDR3 DNA, CDR3 protein. D genes are given only for firm matches. The size of a clone is reported for some rows only, either as once, few or many, or as a class for expanded clones.

>-|TRBV28|-|TRBJ1-3
TGTGCCAGCGTAGGGCGGCGGAGAAACACCATATATTTT
CASVGRRRNTIYF
>-|TRBV11-2|-|TRBJ2-1
TGTGCCAGCAGCTTAGCCCGTGGTAGGAGATCGGCTAGGAATGAGCAGTTCTTC
CASSLARGRRSARNEQFF
>-|TRBV7-3|TRBD1|TRBJ2-7
TGTGCCAGCAGCCTCGGGACAGGGGCCTACGAGCAGTACTTC
CASSLGTGAYEQYF
>-|TRBV5-6|TRBD1|TRBJ2-7
TGTGCCAGCAGCCCGGGGACAGGGGAACATTATTTCGAGCAGTACTTC
CASSPGTGEHYFEQYF
>-|TRBV29-1|-|TRBJ1-1
TGCAGCGTTGAGCAGGGTTGGACTGAAGCTTTCTTT
CSVEQGWTEAFF
>-|TRBV7-2|TRBD1|TRBJ1-5
TGTGCCAGCAGCCTAGACAGGGATCAGCCCCAGCATTTT
CASSLDRDQPQHF
>-|TRBV11-2|-|TRBJ2-1
TGTGCCAGCAGCTTAGTAGGCGGCAGACGGTACAATGAGCAGTTCTTC
CASSLVGGRRYNEQFF
>-|TRBV27|-|TRBJ2-4
TGTGCCAGCAGCTCTGCACCCAGGGGAAGAAAGGTATTC
CASSSAPRGRKVF
>-|TRBV4-2|TRBD1|TRBJ1-1
TGTGCCAGCAGCCAGGCTACAGGGGGCATTGGGAACACTGAAGCTTTCTTT
CASSQATGGIGNTEAFF
>-|TRBV5-1|-|TRBJ1-1
TGCGCCAGCAGCTTTGAGGGGTGGTACACTGAAGCTTTCTTT
CASSFEGWYTEAFF
>-|TRBV7-3|-|TRBJ1-2
TGTGCCAGCAGCTTAAGCCCGGGGGCTGGCTACACCTTC
CASSLSPGAGYTF
>-|TRBV15|TRBD2|TRBJ2-1
TGTGCCACCAGCCCTAGCGGGGGCAAAAATTACAATGAGCAGTTCTTC
CATSPSGGKNYNEQFF
>-|TRBV19|-|TRBJ1-4
TGTGCCAGTAGTATGGGGGGCCTTGTTTCTGGAGAAAAACTGTTTTTT
CASSMGGLVSGEKLFF
>-|TRBV11-2|-|TRBJ2-5
TGTGCCAGCAGCTTAGCGGCTTGGGGTGAAGAGACCCAGTACTTC
CASSLAAWGEETQYF
>-|TRBV20-1|-|TRBJ1-1
TGCAGTGCTAGACAAATGACTGAAGCTTTCTTT
CSARQMTEAFF
>-|TRBV18|-|TRBJ1-1
TGTGCCAGCTCACCGCGTCAGGGGAACACTGAAGCTTTCTTT
CASSPRQGNTEAFF
>-|TRBV7-9|-|TRBJ2-7
TGTGCCAGCAGCTTCGGCCCGGGACGGGGAACCTACGAGCAGTACTTC
CASSFGPGRGTYEQYF
>-|TRBV11-2|-|TRBJ2-1
TGTGCCAGCAGCTTAGGTTTGCAGAATGAGCAGTTCTTC
CASSLGLQNEQFF
>-|TRBV5-4|-|TRBJ2-7
TGTGCCAGCAGCTTGGCTCACAACGAGCAGTACTTC
CASSLAHNEQYF
>-|TRBV19|-|TRBJ1-1
TGTGCCAGTAGTATGGACAGAAGAACGAACACTGAAGCTTTCTTT
CASSMDRRTNTEAFF
>-|TRBV11-2|-|TRBJ2-3
TGTGCCAGCAGCAGATTCACAGATACGCAGTATTTT
CASSRFTDTQYF
>-|TRBV7-9|TRBD2|TRBJ2-7
TGTGCCAGCAGCGAAAGCGGGGTAAGATTTAAGGAGCAGTACTTC
CASSESGVRFKEQYF
>few|TRBV4-2|TRBD2|TRBJ2-7
TGTGCCAGCAGCCTCTGGGTAGCGGGAACGAGCTCCTACGAGCAGTACTTC
CASSLWVAGTSSYEQYF
>-|TRBV5-1|TRBD1|TRBJ2-3
TGCGCCAGCAGCATTGGACAGGGTGGCACAGATACGCAGTATTTT
CASSIGQGGTDTQYF
>-|TRBV28|TRBD1|TRBJ2-1
TGTGCCAGCAGCTACATAGCCGGACAGGGGTCAGCCTACAATGAGCAGTTCTTC
CASSYIAGQGSAYNEQFF
>-|TRBV9|-|TRBJ1-5
TGTGCCAGCAGCGTAGGGGACCCCAATCAGCCCCAGCATTTT
CASSVGDPNQPQHF
>-|TRBV7-3|TRBD2|TRBJ2-3
TGTGCCAGCAGCTTACGACCGGGGGGTCTAGATACGCAGTATTTT
CASSLRPGGLDTQYF
>-|TRBV19|-|TRBJ2-6
TGTGCCAGTAGTATAAGGGGAATTCCGCGGGGTGGGGCCAACGTCCTGACTTTC
CASSIRGIPRGGANVLTF
>-|TRBV5-1|TRBD1|TRBJ2-7
TGCGCCAGCAGCCGGACAGGGGAGGGATACGAGCAGTACTTC
CASSRTGEGYEQYF
>once|TRBV7-8|TRBD1|TRBJ1-1
TGTGCCAGCAGCTTCTCGGGACAGGGAACTTTCTTT
CASSFSGQGTFF
>-|TRBV11-2|-|TRBJ1-4
TGTGCCAGCAGCTTTACAGCAACTAATGAAAAACTGTTTTTT
CASSFTATNEKLFF
>-|TRBV19|-|TRBJ1-2
TGTGCCAGTAGTACCGGGACTCCCATAAACTATGGCTACACCTTC
CASSTGTPINYGYTF
>-|TRBV9|-|TRBJ2-4
TGTGCCAGCAGCCCCCGAGGGCTGTGGGACAAAAACATTCAGTACTTC
CASSPRGLWDKNIQYF
>-|TRBV28|-|TRBJ1-1
TGTGCCAGCAGTTTAACCGGACCGAACACTGAAGCTTTCTTT
CASSLTGPNTEAFF
>-|TRBV28|TRBD2|TRBJ2-7
TGTGCCAGCAGTTTAAGGACTAGCGGGATCTACGAGCAGTACTTC
CASSLRTSGIYEQYF
>-|TRBV9|-|TRBJ1-5
TGTGCCAGCAGCGTAGCGGGATCAGGAGATCAGCCCCAGCATTTT
CASSVAGSGDQPQHF
>-|TRBV28|TRBD2|TRBJ2-1
TGTGCCAGCAGTTTGGTAGCGGGAGGACTTTTCTCCTACAATGAGCAGTTCTTC
CASSLVAGGLFSYNEQFF
>-|TRBV6-6|TRBD1|TRBJ2-2
TGTGCCAGCAGTCATGGGACAGGGCGCGGCACCGGGGAGCTGTTTTTT
CASSHGTGRGTGELFF
>-|TRBV19|-|TRBJ1-3
TGTGCCAGTAGTATAGATGGCGACAGTACCTCTGGAAACACCATATATTTT
CASSIDGDSTSGNTIYF
>-|TRBV5-8|-|TRBJ1-3
TGTGCCAGCAGCTACGGAAGGTCGCGGCCTAAATCTGGAAACACCATATATTTT
CASSYGRSRPKSGNTIYF
>-|TRBV5-1|TRBD2|TRBJ2-7
TGCGCCAGCAGCTTGGGAGCGGGAGTCTGGGACGAGCAGTACTTC
CASSLGAGVWDEQYF
>-|TRBV11-3|-|TRBJ1-1
TGTGCCAGCTCCGACCCCGAAAAGGGGACTGAAGCTTTCTTT
CASSDPEKGTEAFF
>-|TRBV6-1|-|TRBJ2-7
TGTGCCAGCAGTGAATTAGGAATCTACGAGCAGTACTTC
CASSELGIYEQYF
>-|TRBV2|-|TRBJ2-1
TGTGCCAGCAGTGATGGTGGAGGGCCACAAGAGCAGTTCTTC
CASSDGGGPQEQFF
>-|TRBV6-6|-|TRBJ2-3
TGTGCCAGCAGCAACACAGGAACCTCAGATACGCAGTATTTT
CASSNTGTSDTQYF
>-|TRBV6-5|-|TRBJ2-7
TGTGCCAGCAGTTACTCCTTCACCCAGCACTACGAGCAGTACTTC
CASSYSFTQHYEQYF
>once|TRBV11-3|-|TRBJ2-5
TGTGCCAGCAGCGCTACCTATGTTTCAGGGGAGGAGACCCAGTACTTC
CASSATYVSGEETQYF
>-|TRBV5-1|TRBD2|TRBJ2-1
TGCGCCAGCAGTACTAGCGGGAGAGGTAATGAGCAGTTCTTC
CASSTSGRGNEQFF
>-|TRBV5-1|-|TRBJ1-2
TGCGCCAGCAGCTTGGGACACGACTATGGCTACACCTTC
CASSLGHDYGYTF
>-|TRBV11-2|TRBD1|TRBJ1-2
TGTGCCAGCAGCTTAGGACAGGGGTCCCTCCTAGGTCACTATGGCTACACCTTC
CASSLGQGSLLGHYGYTF
>-|TRBV5-1|-|TRBJ1-2
TGCGCCAGCGGGGGGACGGCTTATGGCTACACCTTC
CASGGTAYGYTF
>-|TRBV11-2|-|TRBJ1-1
TGTGCCAGCAGCCCGGGGTTCGGACTCCCTGAGGGGGACACTGAAGCTTTCTTT
CASSPGFGLPEGDTEAFF
>-|TRBV29-1|-|TRBJ2-7
TGCAGCGTTGAAGGGGCGCGGGACAGCTCCTACGAGCAGTACTTC
CSVEGARDSSYEQYF
>-|TRBV29-1|TRBD1|TRBJ2-2
TGCAGCGGGACAGGGAACACCGGGGAGCTGTTTTTT
CSGTGNTGELFF
>-|TRBV9|-|TRBJ2-1
TGTGCCAGCAGCCACTGGGACACGGACAATGAGCAGTTCTTC
CASSHWDTDNEQFF
>-|TRBV11-2|TRBD2|TRBJ2-3
TGTGCCAGCAGCTTAGGCGGGAGGGATACGCAGTATTTT
CASSLGGRDTQYF
>-|TRBV6-6|-|TRBJ1-2
TGTGCCAGCAGTTACTCGCAGGGGAGGCACTATGGCTACACCTTC
CASSYSQGRHYGYTF